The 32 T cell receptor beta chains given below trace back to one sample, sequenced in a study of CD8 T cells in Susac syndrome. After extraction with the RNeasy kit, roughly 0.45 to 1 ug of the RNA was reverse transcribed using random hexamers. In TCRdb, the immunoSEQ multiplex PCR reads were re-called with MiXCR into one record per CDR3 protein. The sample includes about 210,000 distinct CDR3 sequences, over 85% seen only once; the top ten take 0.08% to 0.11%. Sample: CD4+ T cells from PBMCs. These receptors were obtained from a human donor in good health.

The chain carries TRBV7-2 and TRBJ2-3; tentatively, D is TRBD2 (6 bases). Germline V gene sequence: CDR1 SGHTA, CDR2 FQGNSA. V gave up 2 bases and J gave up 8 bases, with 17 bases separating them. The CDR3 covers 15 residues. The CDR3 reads CASSLMVPPGGTQYF. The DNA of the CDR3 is TGTGCCAGCAGCTTAATGGTACCCCCCGGGGGTACGCAGTATTTT.

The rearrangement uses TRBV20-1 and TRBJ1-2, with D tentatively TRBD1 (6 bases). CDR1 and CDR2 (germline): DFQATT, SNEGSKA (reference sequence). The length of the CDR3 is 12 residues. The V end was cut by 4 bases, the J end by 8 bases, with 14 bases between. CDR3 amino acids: CSATRGGRGYTF. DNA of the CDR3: TGCAGTGCTACCCGAGGGGGGCGAGGCTACACCTTC.

As DNA, the CDR3 is TGTGCCAGCAACCTCGGACAGAACTATGGCTACACCTTC. As protein: CASNLGQNYGYTF. This rearrangement joins TRBV6-6 to TRBJ1-2; D possibly corresponds to TRBD1 (6 bases). The CDR3 covers 13 residues. V shed 7 bases and J shed 2 bases, with 11 bases lying between them. CDR1 and CDR2 from the germline V gene are MNHNY and SVGAGI (reference sequence).

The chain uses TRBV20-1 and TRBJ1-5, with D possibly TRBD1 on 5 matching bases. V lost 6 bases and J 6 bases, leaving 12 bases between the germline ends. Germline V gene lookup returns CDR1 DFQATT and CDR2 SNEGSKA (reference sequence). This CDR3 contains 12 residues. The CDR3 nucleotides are TGCAGTGCCCAGAGGGGTTCTCAGCCCCAGCATTTT. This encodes CSAQRGSQPQHF.

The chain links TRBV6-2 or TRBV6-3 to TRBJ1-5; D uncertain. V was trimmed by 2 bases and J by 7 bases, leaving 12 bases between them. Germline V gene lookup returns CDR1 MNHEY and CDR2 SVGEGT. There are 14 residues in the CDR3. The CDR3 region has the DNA TGTGCCAGCAGTTACGGTGGCTTTAGGCAGCCCCAGCATTTT. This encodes CASSYGGFRQPQHF.

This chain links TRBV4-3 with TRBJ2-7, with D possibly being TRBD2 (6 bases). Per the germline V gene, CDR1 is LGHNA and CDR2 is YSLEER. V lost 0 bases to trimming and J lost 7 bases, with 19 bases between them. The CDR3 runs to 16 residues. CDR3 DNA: TGCGCCAGCAGCCAAGATCCAGGGACTTCGCTACGGGAGCAGTACTTC. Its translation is CASSQDPGTSLREQYF.

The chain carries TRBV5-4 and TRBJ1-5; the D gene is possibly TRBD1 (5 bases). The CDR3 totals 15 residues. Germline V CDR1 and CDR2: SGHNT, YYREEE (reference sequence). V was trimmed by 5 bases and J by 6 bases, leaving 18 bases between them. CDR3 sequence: CASSRNGGEGQPQHF. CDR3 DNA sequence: TGTGCCAGCAGTAGGAACGGGGGGGAAGGTCAGCCCCAGCATTTT.

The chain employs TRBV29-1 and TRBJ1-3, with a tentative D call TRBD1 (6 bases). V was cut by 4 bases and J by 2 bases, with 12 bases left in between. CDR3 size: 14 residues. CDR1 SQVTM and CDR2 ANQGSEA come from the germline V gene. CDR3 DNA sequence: TGCAGCGTTGGATTGGGGGGCCCTGGAAACACCATATATTTT. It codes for CSVGLGGPGNTIYF.

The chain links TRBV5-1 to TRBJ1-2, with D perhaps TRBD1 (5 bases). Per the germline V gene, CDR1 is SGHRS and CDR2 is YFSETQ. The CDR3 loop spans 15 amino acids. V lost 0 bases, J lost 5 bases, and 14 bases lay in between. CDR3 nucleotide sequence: TGCGCCAGCAGCTTGGGACCGGGGCAGACGTATGGCTACACCTTC. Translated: CASSLGPGQTYGYTF.

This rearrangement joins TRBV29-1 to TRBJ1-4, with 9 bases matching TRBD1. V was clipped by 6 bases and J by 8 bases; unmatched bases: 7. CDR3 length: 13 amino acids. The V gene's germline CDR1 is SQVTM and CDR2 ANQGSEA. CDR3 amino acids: CSVADRGGEKLFF. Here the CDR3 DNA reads TGCAGCGTCGCGGACAGGGGAGGGGAAAAACTGTTTTTT.

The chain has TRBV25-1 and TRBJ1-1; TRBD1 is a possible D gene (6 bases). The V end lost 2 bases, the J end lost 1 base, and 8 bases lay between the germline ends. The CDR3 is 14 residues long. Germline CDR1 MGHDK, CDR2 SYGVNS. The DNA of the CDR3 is TGTGCCAGCAGTGAACGAGGGGGGAACACTGAAGCTTTCTTT. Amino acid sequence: CASSERGGNTEAFF.

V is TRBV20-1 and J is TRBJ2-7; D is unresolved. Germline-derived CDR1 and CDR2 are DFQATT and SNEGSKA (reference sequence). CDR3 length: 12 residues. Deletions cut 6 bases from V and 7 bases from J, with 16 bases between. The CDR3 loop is CSAPPQLGEQYF. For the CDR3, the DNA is TGCAGTGCCCCCCCCCAACTTGGAGAGCAGTACTTC.

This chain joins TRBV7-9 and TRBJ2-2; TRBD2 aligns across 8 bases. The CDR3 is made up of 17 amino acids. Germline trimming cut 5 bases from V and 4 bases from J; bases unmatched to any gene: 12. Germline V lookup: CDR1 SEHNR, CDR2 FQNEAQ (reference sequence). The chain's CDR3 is CASSGTRGGPGTGELFF. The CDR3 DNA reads TGTGCCAGCAGCGGAACCCGGGGGGGCCCGGGCACCGGGGAGCTGTTTTTT.

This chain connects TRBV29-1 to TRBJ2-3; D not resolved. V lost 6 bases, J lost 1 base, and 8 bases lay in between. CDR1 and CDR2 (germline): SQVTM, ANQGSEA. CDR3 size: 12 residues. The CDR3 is CSVVKGTDTQYF. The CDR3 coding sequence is TGCAGCGTCGTTAAGGGCACAGATACGCAGTATTTT.

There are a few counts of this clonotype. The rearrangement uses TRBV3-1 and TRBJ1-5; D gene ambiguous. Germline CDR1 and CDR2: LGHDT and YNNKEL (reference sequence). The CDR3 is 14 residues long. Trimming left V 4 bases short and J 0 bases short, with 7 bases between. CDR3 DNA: TGTGCCAGCAGCCGAGACAATAGCAATCAGCCCCAGCATTTT. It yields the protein CASSRDNSNQPQHF.

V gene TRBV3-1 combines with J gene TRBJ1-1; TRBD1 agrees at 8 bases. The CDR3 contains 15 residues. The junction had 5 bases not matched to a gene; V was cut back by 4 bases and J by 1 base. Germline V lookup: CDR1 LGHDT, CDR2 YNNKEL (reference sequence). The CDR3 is CASSPYGQGNTEAFF. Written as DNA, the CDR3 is TGTGCCAGCAGCCCCTACGGACAGGGGAACACTGAAGCTTTCTTT.

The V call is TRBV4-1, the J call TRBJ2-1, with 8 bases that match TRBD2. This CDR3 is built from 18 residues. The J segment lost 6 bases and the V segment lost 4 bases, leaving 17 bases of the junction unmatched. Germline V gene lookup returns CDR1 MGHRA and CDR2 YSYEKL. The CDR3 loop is CASSRTGAGTRLGNEQFF. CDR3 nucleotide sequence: TGCGCCAGCAGCCGTACCGGGGCAGGGACTAGATTGGGCAATGAGCAGTTCTTC.

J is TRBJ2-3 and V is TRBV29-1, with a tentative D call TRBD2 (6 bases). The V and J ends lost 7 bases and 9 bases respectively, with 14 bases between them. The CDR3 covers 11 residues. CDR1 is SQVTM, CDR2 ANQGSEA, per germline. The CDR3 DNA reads TGCAGCGCCTTCCTTGGGGGGACGCAGTATTTT. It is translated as CSAFLGGTQYF.

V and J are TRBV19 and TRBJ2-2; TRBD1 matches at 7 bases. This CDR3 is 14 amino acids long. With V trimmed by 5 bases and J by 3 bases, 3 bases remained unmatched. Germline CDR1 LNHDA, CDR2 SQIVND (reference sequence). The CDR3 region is CASSEQGYTGELFF. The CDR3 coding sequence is TGTGCCAGTAGTGAACAGGGGTACACCGGGGAGCTGTTTTTT.

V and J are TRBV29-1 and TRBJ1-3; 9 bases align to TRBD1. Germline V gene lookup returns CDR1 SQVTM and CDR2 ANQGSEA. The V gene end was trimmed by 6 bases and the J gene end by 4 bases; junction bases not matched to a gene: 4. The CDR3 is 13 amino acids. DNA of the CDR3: TGCAGCGTCGGGGACAGGGCAGGAAACACCATATATTTT. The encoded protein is CSVGDRAGNTIYF.

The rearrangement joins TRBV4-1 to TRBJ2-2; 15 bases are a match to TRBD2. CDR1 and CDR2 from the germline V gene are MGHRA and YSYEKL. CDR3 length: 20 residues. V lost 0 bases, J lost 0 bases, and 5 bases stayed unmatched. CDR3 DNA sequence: TGCGCCAGCAGCCAAGATTCTCGGACTAGCGGGGGGGCGAACACCGGGGAGCTGTTTTTT. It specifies CASSQDSRTSGGANTGELFF.

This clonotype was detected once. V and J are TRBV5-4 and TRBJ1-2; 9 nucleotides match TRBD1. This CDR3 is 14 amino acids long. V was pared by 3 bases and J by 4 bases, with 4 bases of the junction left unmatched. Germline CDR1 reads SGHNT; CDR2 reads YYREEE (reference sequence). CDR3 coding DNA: TGTGCCAGCAGCTGGACAGGGGCTGGCTATGGCTACACCTTC. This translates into CASSWTGAGYGYTF.

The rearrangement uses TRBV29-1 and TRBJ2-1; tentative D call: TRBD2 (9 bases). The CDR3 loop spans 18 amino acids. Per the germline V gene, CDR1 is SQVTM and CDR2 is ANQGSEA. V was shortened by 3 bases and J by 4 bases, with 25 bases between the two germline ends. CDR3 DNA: TGCAGCGTTGAGTCCCAGACAGGGGTTAGCGGGGGTTACAATGAGCAGTTCTTC. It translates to CSVESQTGVSGGYNEQFF.

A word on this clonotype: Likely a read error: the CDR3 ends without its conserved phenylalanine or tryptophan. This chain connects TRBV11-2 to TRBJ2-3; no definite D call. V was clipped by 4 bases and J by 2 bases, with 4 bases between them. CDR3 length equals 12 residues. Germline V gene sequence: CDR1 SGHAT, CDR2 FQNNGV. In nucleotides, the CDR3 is TGTGCCAGCAGCTCCTTCACAGATACGCAGTATTTG. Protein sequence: CASSSFTDTQYL.

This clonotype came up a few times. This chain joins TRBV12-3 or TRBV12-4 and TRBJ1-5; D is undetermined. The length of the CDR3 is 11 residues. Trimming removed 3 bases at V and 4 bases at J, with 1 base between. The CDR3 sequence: CASSLNQPQHF. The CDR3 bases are TGTGCCAGCAGTTTGAATCAGCCCCAGCATTTT.

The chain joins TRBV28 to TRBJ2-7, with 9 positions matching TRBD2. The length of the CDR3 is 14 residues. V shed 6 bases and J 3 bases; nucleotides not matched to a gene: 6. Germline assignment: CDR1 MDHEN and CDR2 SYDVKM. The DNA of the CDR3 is TGTGCCAGCAGGGCTAGCGGGATCCGCTACGAGCAGTACGTC. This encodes CASRASGIRYEQYV.

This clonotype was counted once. CDR3 DNA sequence: TGTGCCACCAGTGATTCCGACCGGGACCAGTTCTTC. This encodes CATSDSDRDQFF. V usage is TRBV24-1 and J usage is TRBJ2-1, with D possibly being TRBD1 or TRBD2 (5 bases each). CDR1 is KGHDR and CDR2 is SFDVKD in the germline V gene. The CDR3 runs to 12 residues. V shed 2 bases and J shed 13 bases, with 11 bases lying between them.

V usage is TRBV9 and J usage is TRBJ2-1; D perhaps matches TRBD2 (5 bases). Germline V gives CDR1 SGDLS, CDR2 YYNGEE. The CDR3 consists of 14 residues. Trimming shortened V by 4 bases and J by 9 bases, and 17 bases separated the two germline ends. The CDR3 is CASSLGPARGEQFF. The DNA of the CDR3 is TGTGCCAGCAGCCTAGGCCCCGCCCGGGGTGAGCAGTTCTTC.

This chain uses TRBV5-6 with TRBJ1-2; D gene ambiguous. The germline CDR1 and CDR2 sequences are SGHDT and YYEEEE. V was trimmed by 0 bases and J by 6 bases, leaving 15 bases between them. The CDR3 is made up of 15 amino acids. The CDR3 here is CASSLVGLRRDGYTF. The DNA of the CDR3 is TGTGCCAGCAGCTTGGTGGGCCTCCGAAGGGATGGCTACACCTTC. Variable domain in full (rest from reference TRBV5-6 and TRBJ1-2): DAGVTQSPTHLIKTRGQQVTLRCSPKSGHDTVSWYQQALGQGPQFIFQYYEEEERQRGNFPDRFSGHQFPNYSSELNVNALLLGDSALYLCASSLVGLRRDGYTFGSGTRLTVV.

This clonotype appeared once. CDR3 nucleotides: TGCGCCAGCAGCTTGACGGCAGGGGCCCCCGAGGAGCTGTTTTTT. This translates into CASSLTAGAPEELFF. The rearrangement joins TRBV5-1 to TRBJ2-2, with D maybe TRBD1 (6 bases). Germline V gives CDR1 SGHRS, CDR2 YFSETQ. The length of the CDR3 is 15 residues. Trimming shortened V by 1 base and J by 10 bases, and 17 bases separated the two germline ends.

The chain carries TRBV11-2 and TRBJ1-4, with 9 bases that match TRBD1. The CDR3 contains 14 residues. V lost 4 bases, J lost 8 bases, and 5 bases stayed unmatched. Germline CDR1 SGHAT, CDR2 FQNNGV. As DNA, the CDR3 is TGTGCCAGCAGCTACGACAGGGGGGACGAAAAACTGTTTTTT. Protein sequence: CASSYDRGDEKLFF.

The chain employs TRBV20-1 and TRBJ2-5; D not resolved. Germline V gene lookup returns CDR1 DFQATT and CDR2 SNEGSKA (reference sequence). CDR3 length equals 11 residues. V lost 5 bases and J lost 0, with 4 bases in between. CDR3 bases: TGCAGTGCTGAGCACCAAGAGACCCAGTACTTC. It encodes CSAEHQETQYF.